This T cell receptor beta chain stems from a study of T cell responses to AZD1222 COVID-19 vaccine. In regard to this clone: Its antigen is currently unknown.

General observations from the study: Only six AZD1222 recipients tested seropositive at baseline. Donors, mostly white British, included more females; clonal diversity was possibly underestimated. CD4 TCRs associated with vaccination spanned spike, dominating at 160-218 and 743-854. Nearly half of the spike-specific TCRs reportedly recognize variant regions that carry no mutations.

This CDR3 is built from 15 residues. Looked up from germline, CDR1 is SGHRS and CDR2 is YFSETQ. V shed 0 bases, J shed 1 base, and the junction held 1 base outside the gene matches. Measured with immunoSEQ multiplex PCR; TCRdb has only the in-frame clones, and not every one. Among 140,000 to 150,000 clones listed, approximately 78% were seen once. The specimen comprised peripheral blood, sampled on day 0 of MenACWY control vaccination. The J gene is TRBJ1-1, the V gene TRBV5-1; 9 bases line up with TRBD1. The receptor comes from an adult in good health. The CDR3 loop reads CASSLEGQGNTEAFF. For the CDR3, the DNA is TGCGCCAGCAGCTTGGAGGGACAGGGGAACACTGAAGCTTTCTTT.